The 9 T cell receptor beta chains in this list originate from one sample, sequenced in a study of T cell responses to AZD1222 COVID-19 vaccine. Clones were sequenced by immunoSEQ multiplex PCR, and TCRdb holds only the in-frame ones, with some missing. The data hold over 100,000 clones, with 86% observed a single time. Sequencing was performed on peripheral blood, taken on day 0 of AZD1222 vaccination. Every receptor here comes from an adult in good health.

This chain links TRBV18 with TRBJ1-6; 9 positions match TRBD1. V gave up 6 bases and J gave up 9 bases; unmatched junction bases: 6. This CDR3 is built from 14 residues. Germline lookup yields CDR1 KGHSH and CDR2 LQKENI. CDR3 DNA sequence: TGTGCCAGCTCTCCCGGACAGGGGAGTTCACCCCTCCACTTT. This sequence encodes CASSPGQGSSPLHF.

The CDR3 DNA reads as TGCGCCAGCAGCCAGGAACCGGGACAGGCGACCTACAATGAGCAGTTCTTC. Translated, it gives CASSQEPGQATYNEQFF. The V and J genes are TRBV4-3 and TRBJ2-1; the match to TRBD1 covers 8 bases. With 3 bases clipped from V and 2 bases from J, the junction kept 9 bases outside the gene matches. Germline CDR1 is LGHNA and CDR2 is YSLEER. CDR3 length equals 17 residues.

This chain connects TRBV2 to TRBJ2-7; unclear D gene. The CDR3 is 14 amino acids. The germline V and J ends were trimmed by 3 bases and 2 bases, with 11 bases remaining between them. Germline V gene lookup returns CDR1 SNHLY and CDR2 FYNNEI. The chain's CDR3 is CASSDTDFTYEQYF. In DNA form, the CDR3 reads TGTGCCAGCAGTGATACAGACTTTACCTACGAGCAGTACTTC.

The CDR3 is CASSLARDRGDSYGYTF. The CDR3 nucleotides are TGCGCCAGCAGCTTGGCCCGGGACAGGGGCGATAGCTATGGCTACACCTTC. V gene TRBV5-1 combines with J gene TRBJ1-2; 10 bases are a match to TRBD1. This CDR3 comprises 17 residues. V trimming: 0 bases; J trimming: 4 bases; junction bases outside the gene matches: 9. Per the germline V gene, CDR1 is SGHRS and CDR2 is YFSETQ. The variable domain in full, completed from reference TRBV5-1 and TRBJ1-2, reads KAGVTQTPRYLIKTRGQQVTLSCSPISGHRSVSWYQQTPGQGLQFLFEYFSETQRNKGNFPGRFSGRQFSNSRSEMNVSTLELGDSALYLCASSLARDRGDSYGYTFGSGTRLTVV.

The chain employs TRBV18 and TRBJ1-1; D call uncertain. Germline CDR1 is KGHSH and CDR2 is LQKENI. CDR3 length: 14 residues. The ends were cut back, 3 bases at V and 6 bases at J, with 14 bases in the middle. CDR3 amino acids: CASSPVTPGSEAFF. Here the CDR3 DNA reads TGTGCCAGCTCACCTGTAACCCCTGGGTCTGAAGCTTTCTTT.

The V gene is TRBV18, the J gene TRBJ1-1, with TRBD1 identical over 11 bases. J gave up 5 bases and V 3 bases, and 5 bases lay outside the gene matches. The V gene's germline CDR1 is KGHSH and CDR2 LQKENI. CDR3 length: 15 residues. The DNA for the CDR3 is TGTGCCAGCTCACCCGGGACAGGGGGGATAACTGAAGCTTTCTTT. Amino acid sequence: CASSPGTGGITEAFF.

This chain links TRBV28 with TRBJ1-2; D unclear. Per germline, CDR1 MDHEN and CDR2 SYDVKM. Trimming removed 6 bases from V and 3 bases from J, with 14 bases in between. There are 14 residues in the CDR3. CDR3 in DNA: TGTGCCAGCAGCGACCCCGGGTCACACTATGGCTACACCTTC. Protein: CASSDPGSHYGYTF.

The CDR3 loop reads CASRRPAWSSYEQYF. The DNA of the CDR3 is TGTGCCAGCAGGAGGCCGGCTTGGAGCTCCTACGAGCAGTACTTC. This rearrangement joins TRBV6-5 to TRBJ2-7; D not certain. Germline lookup yields CDR1 MNHEY and CDR2 SVGAGI. The V end lost 6 bases, the J end lost 0 bases, and 15 bases lay between the germline ends. The CDR3 is made up of 15 amino acids.

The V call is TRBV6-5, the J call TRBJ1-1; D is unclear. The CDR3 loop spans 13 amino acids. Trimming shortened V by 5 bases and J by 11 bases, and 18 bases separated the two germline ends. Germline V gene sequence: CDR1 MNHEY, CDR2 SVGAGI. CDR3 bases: TGTGCCAGCAGTACACCGGTCATTTTTTTGGCTTTCTTT. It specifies CASSTPVIFLAFF.